This is a list of T cell receptor beta chains from one sample in a study of cytomegalovirus exposure and HLA in healthy donors. TCRdb's copy holds only in-frame clones and misses some; the assay was immunoSEQ multiplex PCR. This table holds 58,000 or so clones, roughly 70% found once. Material: PBMCs. These TCRs come from a man aged 45 to 65 in good health and CMV-seropositive. Each CDR3 is given with its conserved first and last residue. The D gene is left open where the match is weak. The size of a clone is reported for some rows only, either as once, few or many, or as a class for expanded clones.

NA | TRBJ2-5 | TRBV5-1 | NA | TGCGCCAGCAGCTTGAATATCGGGGAGACCCAGTACTTC | CASSLNIGETQYF
NA | TRBJ2-2 | TRBV29-1 | NA | TGCAGCGTTGCAGCGAACGCCGGGGAGCTGTTTTTT | CSVAANAGELFF
NA | TRBJ2-3 | TRBV18 | NA | TGTGCCAGCTCACCCTCAGATACGCAGTATTTT | CASSPSDTQYF
TRBD1 | TRBJ1-2 | TRBV11-2 | once | TGTGCCAGCAGCTCGGACAGGGTCAATGCTAACTATGGCTACACCTTC | CASSSDRVNANYGYTF
TRBD2 | TRBJ2-6 | TRBV9 | NA | TGTGCCAGCAGCGTAGGGTCTCTAGCGGGGGGAAATGGGGCCAACGTCCTGACTTTC | CASSVGSLAGGNGANVLTF
NA | TRBJ2-3 | TRBV9 | NA | TGTGCCAGCAGCGTTAGTAGCCCCTCAGATACGCAGTATTTT | CASSVSSPSDTQYF
NA | TRBJ1-5 | TRBV4-1 | NA | TGCGCCAGCAGCCAAGGCCTCCAGGGAAAGAATCAGCCCCAGCATTTT | CASSQGLQGKNQPQHF
NA | TRBJ2-2 | TRBV11-2 | NA | TGTGCCAGCAGCTTATGGGGGGACGTCGGGGAGCTGTTTTTT | CASSLWGDVGELFF
TRBD1 | TRBJ2-7 | TRBV18 | NA | TGTGCCAGCTCAACACTCCCCGGACAGGGTAGTTCGGACGAGCAGTACTTC | CASSTLPGQGSSDEQYF
TRBD2 | TRBJ2-1 | TRBV7-9 | once | TGTGCCAGCAGCTTAGCCGGACTAGCGGGGAGTCGGTACAATGAGCAGTTCTTC | CASSLAGLAGSRYNEQFF
NA | TRBJ2-7 | TRBV28 | NA | TGTGCCAGCAGGCAGGGGTCCTACGAGCAGTACTTC | CASRQGSYEQYF
TRBD2 | TRBJ2-7 | TRBV14 | NA | TGTGCCAGCAGCCAAGTGGCGGGGGGATCCTCCTACGAGCAGTACTTC | CASSQVAGGSSYEQYF
TRBD2 | TRBJ2-3 | TRBV7-2 | NA | TGTGCCAGCAGCTCCGGGACTAGCAGCACAGATACGCAGTATTTT | CASSSGTSSTDTQYF
NA | TRBJ1-1 | TRBV11-2 | once | TGTGCCAGCAGCCAAACAGGGCTCGGAAACACTGAAGCTTTCTTT | CASSQTGLGNTEAFF
TRBD2 | TRBJ2-2 | TRBV2 | NA | TGTGCCAGCAGTGACTCTGCGGGGGGCACCGGGGAGCTGTTTTTT | CASSDSAGGTGELFF
NA | TRBJ1-1 | TRBV5-6 | NA | TGTGCCAGCAGCTTTGGACAGCTGAACACTGAAGCTTTCTTT | CASSFGQLNTEAFF